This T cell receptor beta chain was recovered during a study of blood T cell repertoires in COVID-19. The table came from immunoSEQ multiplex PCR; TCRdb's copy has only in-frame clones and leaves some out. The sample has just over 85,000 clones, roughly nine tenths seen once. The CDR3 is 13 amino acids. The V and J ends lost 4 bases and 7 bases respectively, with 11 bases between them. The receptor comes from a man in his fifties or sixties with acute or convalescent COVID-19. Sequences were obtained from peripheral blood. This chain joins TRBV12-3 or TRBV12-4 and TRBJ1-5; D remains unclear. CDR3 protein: CASSSVSGQPQHF. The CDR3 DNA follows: TGTGCCAGCAGTTCGGTGTCGGGGCAGCCCCAGCATTTT.